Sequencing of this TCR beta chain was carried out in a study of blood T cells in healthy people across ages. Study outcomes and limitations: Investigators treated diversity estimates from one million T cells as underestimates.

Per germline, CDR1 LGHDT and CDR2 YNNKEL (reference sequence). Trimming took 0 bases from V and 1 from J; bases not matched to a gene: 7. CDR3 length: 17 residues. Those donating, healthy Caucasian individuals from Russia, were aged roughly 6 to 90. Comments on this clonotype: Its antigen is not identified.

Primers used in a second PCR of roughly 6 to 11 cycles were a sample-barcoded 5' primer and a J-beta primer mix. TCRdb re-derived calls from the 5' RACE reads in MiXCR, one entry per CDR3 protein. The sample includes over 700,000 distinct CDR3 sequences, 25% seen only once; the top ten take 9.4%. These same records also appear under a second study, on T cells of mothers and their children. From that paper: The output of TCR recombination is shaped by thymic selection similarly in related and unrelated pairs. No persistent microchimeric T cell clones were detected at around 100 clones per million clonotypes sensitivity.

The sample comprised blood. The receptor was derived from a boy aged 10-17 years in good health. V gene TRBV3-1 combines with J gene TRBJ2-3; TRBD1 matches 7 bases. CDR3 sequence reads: CASSQDIGGDGTDTQYF. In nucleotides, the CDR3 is TGTGCCAGCAGCCAAGATATAGGGGGCGATGGCACAGATACGCAGTATTTT.